This TCR beta chain was recovered during a study of CXCR3-negative and CXCR3-positive naive CD8 T cells. Study-level results: The study found more hydrophobic TRB CDR3s in CXCR3-positive naive cells than in CXCR3-negative naive cells.

Through 5' RACE with UMI labels, the TRB cDNA libraries were prepared. TCRdb re-called the 5' RACE reads; every CDR3 protein appears as one record, without DNA. This sample contains 70,000 to 100,000 distinct CDR3 sequences. Every subset of CD8+ T cells was sorted in triplicate at hundreds of thousands of cells each. Worth noting for this clonotype: The antigen remains unidentified.

This TCR was recovered from a human donor in good health. Some clones in this sample may be carry-over from other donors' samples. The sequenced sample consisted of naive CXCR3- CD8+ T cells from blood. Subset here: CD45RO-CCR7+CD27+CD95- naive CD8+ T cells lacking CXCR3 (TNR3-).

CDR3: CASSLSDPAAFGYTF. The chain carries TRBV5-1 and TRBJ1-2. CDR1 is SGHRS and CDR2 is YFSETQ in the germline V gene. The CDR3 sequence is 15 residues long.